This T cell receptor gamma chain stems from a study of human gamma delta and Vdelta1 T cells (dated by TCRdb to the late 2010s). Looking at the study overall: The study investigated Delta One T cells, Vd1+ gamma-delta T cells, as cytotoxic effectors against acute myeloid leukemia. The paper as a whole reports these results and caveats: Polyclonality and broad cytotoxic targeting of acute myeloid leukemia were reported for Delta One T cells.

Counted from cysteine to phenylalanine, this CDR3 has 12 amino acids. The sequence is cut down to CDR3 DNA, 36 bases in frame from base 1. CDR1 and CDR2 are drawn from the germline V gene (reference sequence): GITISATS, ISYDGTV. Trimming takes 0 bases off V and 4 bases off J; junction bases not matched to a gene: 0. This clone registers as medium-sized (0.01 to 0.1%) within its sample. Its antigen specificity is not known. Base qualities are missing; no much larger clone stands one base away. The sample contains more than one DNA sequence encoding this CDR3. Library preparation employed PCR. The instrument given in TCRdb is Illumina MiSeq. Clonotypes were called again by TCRdb from the public reads via CATT, and duplicate nucleotide sequences were then merged into one entry. This sample lists almost 9,000 gamma-chain clones; about 47% were detected once. The ten largest clones represent about 2.7% of the sample.

This TCR was recovered from a human donor in good health. Sample: Vdelta1 gamma-delta T cells from blood grown in culture (DOT cells). The intended sense of this specimen's cell subset or site label: Delta One T cells, in vitro expanded/differentiated Vd1+ gamma-delta T cells. The chain joins TRGV9 to TRGJ1 or TRGJ2. The nucleotide sequence reads TGTGCCTTGTGGGAGGTGTATTATAAGAAACTCTTT. Its coded protein is CALWEVYYKKLF.